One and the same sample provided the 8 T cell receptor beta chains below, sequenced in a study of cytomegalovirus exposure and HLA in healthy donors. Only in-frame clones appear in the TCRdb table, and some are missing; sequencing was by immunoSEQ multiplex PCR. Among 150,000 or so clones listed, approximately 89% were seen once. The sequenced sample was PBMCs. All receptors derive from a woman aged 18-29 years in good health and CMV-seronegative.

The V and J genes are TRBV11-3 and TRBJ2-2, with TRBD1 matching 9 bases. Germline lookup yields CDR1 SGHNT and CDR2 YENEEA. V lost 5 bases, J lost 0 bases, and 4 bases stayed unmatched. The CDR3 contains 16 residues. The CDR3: CASSPRTGANTGELFF. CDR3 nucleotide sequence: TGTGCCAGCAGCCCACGGACAGGGGCGAACACCGGGGAGCTGTTTTTT.

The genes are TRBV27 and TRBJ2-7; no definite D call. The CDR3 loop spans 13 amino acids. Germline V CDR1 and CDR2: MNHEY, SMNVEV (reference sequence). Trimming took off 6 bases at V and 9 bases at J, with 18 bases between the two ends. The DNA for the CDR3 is TGTGCCAGCAGCACCTATGGTCGAAATCGGCAGTACTTC. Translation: CASSTYGRNRQYF.

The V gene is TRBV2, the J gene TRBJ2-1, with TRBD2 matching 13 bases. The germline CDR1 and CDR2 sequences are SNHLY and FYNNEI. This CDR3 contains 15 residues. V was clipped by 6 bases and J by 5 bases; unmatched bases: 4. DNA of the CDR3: TGTGCCAGCAGGATGACTAGCGGGGGGCACAATGAGCAGTTCTTC. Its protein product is CASRMTSGGHNEQFF. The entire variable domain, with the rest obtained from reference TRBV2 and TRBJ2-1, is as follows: EPEVTQTPSHQVTQMGQEVILRCVPISNHLYFYWYRQILGQKVEFLVSFYNNEISEKSEIFDDQFSVERPDGSNFTLKIRSTKLEDSAMYFCASRMTSGGHNEQFFGPGTRLTVL.

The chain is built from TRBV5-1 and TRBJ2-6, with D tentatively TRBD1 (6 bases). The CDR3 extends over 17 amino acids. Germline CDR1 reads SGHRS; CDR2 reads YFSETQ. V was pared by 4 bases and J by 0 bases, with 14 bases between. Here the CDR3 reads CASSPLQGPSGANVLTF. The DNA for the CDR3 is TGCGCCAGCAGCCCCTTACAGGGTCCCTCTGGGGCCAACGTCCTGACTTTC.

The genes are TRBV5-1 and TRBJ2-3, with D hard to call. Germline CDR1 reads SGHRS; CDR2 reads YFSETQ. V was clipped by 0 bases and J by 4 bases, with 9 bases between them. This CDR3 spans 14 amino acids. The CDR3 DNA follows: TGCGCCAGCAGCTTGGTTGGCTTGCCAGATACGCAGTATTTT. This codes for CASSLVGLPDTQYF.

The CDR3 DNA reads TGTGCCAGTAGTATAGGATACGGGAGCTCTGGGGCCAACGTCCTGACTTTC. Translated, it gives CASSIGYGSSGANVLTF. The gene calls are TRBV19 and TRBJ2-6, with D possibly TRBD2 on 6 matching bases. The CDR3 is made up of 17 amino acids. Looked up from germline, CDR1 is LNHDA and CDR2 is SQIVND (reference sequence). V shed 1 base and J shed 0 bases, with 10 bases lying between them.

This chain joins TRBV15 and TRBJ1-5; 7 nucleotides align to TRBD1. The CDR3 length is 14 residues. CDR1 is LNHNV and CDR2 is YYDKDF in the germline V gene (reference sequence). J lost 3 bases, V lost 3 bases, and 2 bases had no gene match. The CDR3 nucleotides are TGTGCCACCAGCAGGGGACAGTTCAATCAGCCCCAGCATTTT. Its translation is CATSRGQFNQPQHF.

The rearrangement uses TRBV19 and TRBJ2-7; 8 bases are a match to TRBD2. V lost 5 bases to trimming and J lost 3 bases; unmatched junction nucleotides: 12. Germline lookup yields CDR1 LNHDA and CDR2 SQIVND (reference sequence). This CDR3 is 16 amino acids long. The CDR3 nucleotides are TGTGCCAGTAGTCCGGACCGGGGGCGGGGGGACTACGAGCAGTACTTC. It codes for CASSPDRGRGDYEQYF.